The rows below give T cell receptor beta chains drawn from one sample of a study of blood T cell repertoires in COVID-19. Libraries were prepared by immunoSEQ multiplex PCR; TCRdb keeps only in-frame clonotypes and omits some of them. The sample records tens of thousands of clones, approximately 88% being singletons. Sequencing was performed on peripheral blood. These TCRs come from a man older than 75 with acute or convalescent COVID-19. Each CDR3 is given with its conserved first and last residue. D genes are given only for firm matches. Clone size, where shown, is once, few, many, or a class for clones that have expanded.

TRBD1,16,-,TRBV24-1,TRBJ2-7,CATSDGLGTGRGEQYF,TGTGCCACCAGTGATGGGCTTGGGACAGGGCGAGGCGAGCAGTACTTC
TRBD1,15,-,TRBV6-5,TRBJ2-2,CASSYRTGGTGELFF,TGTGCCAGCAGTTACCGGACAGGGGGAACCGGGGAGCTGTTTTTT
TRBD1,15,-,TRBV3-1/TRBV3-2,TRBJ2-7,CASSQDRTGPYEQYF,TGTGCCAGCAGCCAAGACAGGACAGGTCCTTACGAGCAGTACTTC
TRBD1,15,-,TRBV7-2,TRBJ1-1,CASSLGDRDSTEAFF,TGTGCCAGCAGCTTAGGGGACAGGGATTCCACTGAAGCTTTCTTT
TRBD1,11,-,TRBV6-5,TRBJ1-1,CASRRDSEAFF,TGTGCCAGCAGGCGGGACAGTGAAGCTTTCTTT
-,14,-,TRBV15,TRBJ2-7,CATSPLQGIYEQYF,TGTGCCACCAGCCCGCTGCAGGGTATCTACGAGCAGTACTTC
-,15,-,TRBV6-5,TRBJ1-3,CASSSTVRTGNTIYF,TGTGCCAGCAGTTCGACAGTGCGAACTGGAAACACCATATATTTT
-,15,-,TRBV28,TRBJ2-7,CASSLANTGTYEQYF,TGTGCCAGCAGTTTAGCGAACACAGGCACCTACGAGCAGTACTTC
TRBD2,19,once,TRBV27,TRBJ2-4,CASSSIRTSGRLGKNIQYF,TGTGCCAGCAGTTCCATCCGGACTAGCGGGAGGTTAGGCAAAAACATTCAGTACTTC
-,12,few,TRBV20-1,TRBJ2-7,CSASVLDGEQYF,TGCAGTGCTAGTGTACTAGACGGCGAGCAGTACTTC
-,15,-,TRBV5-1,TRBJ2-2,CASSPWGQNTGELFF,TGCGCCAGCAGCCCCTGGGGGCAGAACACCGGGGAGCTGTTTTTT
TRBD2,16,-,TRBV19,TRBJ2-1,CASTTGLAGTRGEQFF,TGTGCCAGTACCACCGGACTAGCGGGGACTCGGGGTGAGCAGTTCTTC
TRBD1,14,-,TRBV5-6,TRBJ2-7,CASSWTGGSYEQYF,TGTGCCAGCAGCTGGACAGGGGGCTCCTACGAGCAGTACTTC
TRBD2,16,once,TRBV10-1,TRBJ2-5,CASRGPSGRYQETQYF,TGCGCCAGCAGGGGACCTAGCGGGAGGTACCAAGAGACCCAGTACTTC
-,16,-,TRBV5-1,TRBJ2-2,CASSLLESYNTGELFF,TGCGCCAGCAGCTTGCTCGAGAGTTATAACACCGGGGAGCTGTTTTTT
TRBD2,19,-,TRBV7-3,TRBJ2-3,CASSFTGGGALSSTDTQYF,TGTGCCAGCAGCTTTACCGGCGGGGGAGCCCTTTCTAGCACAGATACGCAGTATTTT
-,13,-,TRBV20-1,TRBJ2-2,CSASWPNTGELFF,TGCAGTGCTAGTTGGCCGAACACCGGGGAGCTGTTTTTT
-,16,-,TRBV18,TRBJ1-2,CASSPGSGGASYGYTF,TGTGCCAGCTCACCCGGGTCGGGGGGCGCGAGCTATGGCTACACCTTC
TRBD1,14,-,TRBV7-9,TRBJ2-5,CASSFNRGQETQYF,TGTGCCAGCAGCTTCAACAGGGGGCAAGAGACCCAGTACTTC
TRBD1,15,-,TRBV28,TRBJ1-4,CASSPVGQGFEKLFF,TGTGCCAGCAGCCCCGTGGGACAGGGGTTTGAAAAACTGTTTTTT
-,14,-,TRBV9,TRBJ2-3,CASSAGLVTDTQYF,TGTGCCAGCAGCGCAGGACTCGTCACAGATACGCAGTATTTT